The 6 T cell receptor beta chains in this list originate from one sample, sequenced in a study of cytomegalovirus exposure and HLA in healthy donors (dated by TCRdb to about 2017). Receptor amplification or capture employed the immunoSEQ multiplex PCR assay. The multiplex PCR relied on a mix of 60 forward primers for TCR Vbeta segments and 13 reverse primers for TCR Jbeta segments. TCRdb stores this immuneACCESS table with in-frame sequences only. Part of the clones is absent; in the studies checked, under half of the shortfall reflects unresolved V genes, and no reason is known for the rest. The sample data list some 200,000 clones, and under 85% of these were observed just once. The leading ten clones occupy 2.5% to 4% of the sample. Specimen: PBMCs. Receptors originate from a female donor in good health and CMV-seronegative.

V gene TRBV2 combines with J gene TRBJ2-7; 11 bases are a match to TRBD1. This CDR3 spans 15 amino acids. Trimming cost V 4 bases and J 2 bases; bases outside gene matches: 4. CDR1 and CDR2 from the germline V gene are SNHLY and FYNNEI. As DNA, the CDR3 is TGTGCCAGCAGTGGGGACAGGGGGGGACCCTACGAGCAGTACTTC. This gives the protein CASSGDRGGPYEQYF.

This clone has just a few counts. This chain connects TRBV6-1 to TRBJ1-1, with no clear D. CDR1 MNHNS and CDR2 SASEGT come from the germline V gene. V was trimmed by 4 bases and J by 0 bases, leaving 12 bases between them. The CDR3 extends over 15 amino acids. The chain's CDR3 is CASSGNTALNTEAFF. CDR3 DNA: TGTGCCAGCAGTGGCAATACAGCTTTGAACACTGAAGCTTTCTTT.

CDR3 sequence (DNA): TGTGCCAGTAGTATAGGGGGGACAGGGGGTTACAATCAGCCCCAGCATTTT. This translates into CASSIGGTGGYNQPQHF. V and J are TRBV19 and TRBJ1-5; 11 bases are a match to TRBD1. Trimming at V came to 1 base and at J to 3 bases, leaving 5 bases not matched to a gene. Germline V CDR1 and CDR2: LNHDA, SQIVND (reference sequence). The CDR3 runs 17 residues.

The CDR3, as DNA: TGCGCCAGCAGCCAAGATACGGGACTAGCGGGGGGGCGGGATACGCAGTATTTT. It yields the protein CASSQDTGLAGGRDTQYF. V usage is TRBV4-3 and J usage is TRBJ2-3, with TRBD2 matching 16 bases. V lost 0 bases to trimming and J lost 6 bases; unmatched junction nucleotides: 6. The CDR3 spans 18 residues. In germline, CDR1 is LGHNA, CDR2 YSLEER.

This chain joins TRBV28 and TRBJ2-3, with 8 bases matching TRBD2. CDR1 MDHEN and CDR2 SYDVKM come from the germline V gene. The CDR3 loop spans 14 amino acids. With 7 bases clipped from V and 1 base from J, the junction kept 4 bases outside the gene matches. The CDR3, as DNA: TGTGCCAGCATAAGCGGGAGACGCACAGATACGCAGTATTTT. Protein sequence: CASISGRRTDTQYF. The full variable domain, in which reference TRBV28 and TRBJ2-3 provide the parts outside the CDR3, is DVKVTQSSRYLVKRTGEKVFLECVQDMDHENMFWYRQDPGLGLRLIYFSYDVKMKEKGDIPEGYSVSREKKERFSLILESASTNQTSMYLCASISGRRTDTQYFGPGTRLTVL.

CDR3 sequence (DNA): TGCGCCAGCAGTCCTAGCGGGCACTACGAGCAGTACTTC. This translates into CASSPSGHYEQYF. The V gene is TRBV10-1, the J gene TRBJ2-7; 8 bases match TRBD2. The CDR3 extends over 13 amino acids. From germline, CDR1 is WNHNN and CDR2 SYGVQD (reference sequence). The junction had 3 bases not matched to a gene; V was cut back by 5 bases and J by 3 bases.